This note documents a single TCR beta chain sequence. The sample originates from a study of blood T cell repertoires in COVID-19. Looking at the study overall: From the United States, Italy and Spain came samples of acute and convalescent COVID-19.

Using immunoSEQ multiplex PCR, the repertoire was profiled, and TCRdb retains in-frame clones only, with some absent. The sample lists 110,000 or so clones, 75% to 85% occurring once. The CDR3 loop spans 13 amino acids. Germline-derived CDR1 and CDR2 are SGHNT and YYREEE (reference sequence). Trimming stripped 2 bases from V and 3 bases from J, with 6 bases between. This chain connects TRBV5-4 to TRBJ1-3; the D gene is possibly TRBD1 (5 bases). The receptor was derived from a human donor in a cohort sampled during active COVID-19. Specimen: peripheral blood. Written as DNA, the CDR3 is TGTGCCAGCAGCTTAACAGGTGGAAACACCATATATTTT. Translating gives CASSLTGGNTIYF.